The clone carrying this T cell receptor beta chain appeared a few times. Its antigen is unknown. From the 5' RACE reads, TCRdb called clonotypes with MiXCR, one entry per CDR3 protein. The sample yields 170,000 or so distinct CDR3 sequences, 7% to 10% seen once. These data are taken from a study of T cells after yellow fever vaccination. Study information: SMART-Seq v4 Ultra Low Input prepared libraries from low-cell fractions.

Germline V gene data show CDR1 as SEHNR and CDR2 as FQNEAQ (reference sequence). J lost 4 bases, V lost 6 bases, and 13 bases had no gene match. The CDR3 loop spans 17 amino acids. Broader study findings: Most primary-vaccination clones reappeared after the booster (approximately 95% CD4, approximately 88% CD8). A small proportion of clonotypes was detected in both the CD4 and CD8 compartments. One caveat is that FACS-sorted repertoires could contain abundant clonotypes contaminating from the bulk population.

This sequence was found in a young man who received the YFV17D yellow fever vaccine. The source was CD8+ T cells sorted from PBMCs, collected 45 days after the yellow fever booster vaccination. The chain links TRBV7-9 to TRBJ1-2; 11 bases are a match to TRBD1. As DNA, the CDR3 is TGTGCCAGCAGACCCGGGACAGGGGGAGGTGTAGGCTATGGCTACACCTTC. Protein product: CASRPGTGGGVGYGYTF.